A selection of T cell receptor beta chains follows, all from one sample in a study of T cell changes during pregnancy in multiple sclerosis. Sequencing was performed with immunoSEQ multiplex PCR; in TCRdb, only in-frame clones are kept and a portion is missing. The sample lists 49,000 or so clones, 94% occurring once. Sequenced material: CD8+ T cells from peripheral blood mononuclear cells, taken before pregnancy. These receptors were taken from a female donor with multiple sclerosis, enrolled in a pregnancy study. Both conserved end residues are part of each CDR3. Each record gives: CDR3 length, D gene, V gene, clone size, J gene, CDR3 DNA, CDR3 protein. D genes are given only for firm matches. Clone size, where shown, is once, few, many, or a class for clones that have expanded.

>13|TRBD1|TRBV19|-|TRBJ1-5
TGTGCCAGTGGACAGGGAGGGAATCAGCCCCAGCATTTT
CASGQGGNQPQHF
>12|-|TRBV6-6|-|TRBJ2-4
TGTGCCAGCACCGCACAGGAAAACATTCAGTACTTC
CASTAQENIQYF
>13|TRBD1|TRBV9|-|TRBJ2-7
TGTGCCAGCAGCCCTGGACAGGGTTACGAGCAGTACTTC
CASSPGQGYEQYF
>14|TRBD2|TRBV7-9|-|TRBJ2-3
TGTGCCAGCCATAGCGGGAGGGCGGCAGATACGCAGTATTTT
CASHSGRAADTQYF
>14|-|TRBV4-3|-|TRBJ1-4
TGCGCCAGCAGTAGGAGTGGAGCTAATGAAAAACTGTTTTTT
CASSRSGANEKLFF
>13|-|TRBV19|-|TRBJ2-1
TGTGCCAGTAGCTGGAAGGGGTACAATGAGCAGTTCTTC
CASSWKGYNEQFF
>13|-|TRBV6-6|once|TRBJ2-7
TGTGCCAGTTCCGTTAGCGCAGCCAACGAGCAGTACTTC
CASSVSAANEQYF
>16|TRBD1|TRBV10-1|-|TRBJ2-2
TGCGCCAGCAGCAACCCGGGACAGTTAAACACCGGGGAGCTGTTTTTT
CASSNPGQLNTGELFF
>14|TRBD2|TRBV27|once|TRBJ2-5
TGTGCCAGCAGTTTACTAGCGGACCAAGAGACCCAGTACTTC
CASSLLADQETQYF
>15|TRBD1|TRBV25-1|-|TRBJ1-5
TGTGCCAGCAGCGAAGGACAGGGGGCGGGTCAGCCCCAGCATTTT
CASSEGQGAGQPQHF
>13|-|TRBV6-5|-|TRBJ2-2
TGTGCCAGCAGTAGGGGCGACACCGGGGAGCTGTTTTTT
CASSRGDTGELFF
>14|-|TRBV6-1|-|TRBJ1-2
TGTGCCAGCAGCAAAGTGGAGGGCCACTATGGCTACACCTTC
CASSKVEGHYGYTF
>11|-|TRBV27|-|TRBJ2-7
TGTGCCAGCGGCCCTTACTACGAGCAGTACTTC
CASGPYYEQYF
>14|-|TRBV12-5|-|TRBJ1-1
TGTGCTAGTGGTTCGGGTTTTCTTAACACTGAAGCTTTCTTT
CASGSGFLNTEAFF
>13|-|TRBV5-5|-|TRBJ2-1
TGTGCCAGCAGCTTGGAACACCGCAATGAGCAGTTCTTC
CASSLEHRNEQFF
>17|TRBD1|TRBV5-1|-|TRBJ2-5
TGCGCCAGCAGCTTGATGAGGGACAGGGGTGGGCAAGAGACCCAGTACTTC
CASSLMRDRGGQETQYF
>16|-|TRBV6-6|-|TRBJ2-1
TGTGCCAGCAGTTACTCTGGTCCCCCGAGCGTCCATGAGCAGTTCTTC
CASSYSGPPSVHEQFF
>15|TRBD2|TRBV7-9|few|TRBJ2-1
TGTGCCAGCAGCTCGGGACTAGCGGGAGGTAGTGAGCAGTTCTTC
CASSSGLAGGSEQFF
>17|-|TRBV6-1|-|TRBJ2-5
TGTGCCAGCAGTGAGTATTTAGCGGACGGTGAAGTGGAGACCCAGTACTTC
CASSEYLADGEVETQYF
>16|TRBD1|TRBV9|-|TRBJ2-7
TGTGCCAGCAGCCCAGGAGGACAGGTCCCCACCTACGAGCAGTACTTC
CASSPGGQVPTYEQYF
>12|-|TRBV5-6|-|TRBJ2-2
TGTGCCAGCAGCTTCTACACCGGGGAGCTGTTTTTT
CASSFYTGELFF
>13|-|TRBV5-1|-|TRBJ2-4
TGCGCCAGCAGTTTCGAGGGTTCGGGCATTCAGTACTTC
CASSFEGSGIQYF
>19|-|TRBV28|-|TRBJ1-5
TGTGCCAGCAGTCTACGACCGGGACGGAGGGAATATAGCAATCAGCCCCAGCATTTT
CASSLRPGRREYSNQPQHF
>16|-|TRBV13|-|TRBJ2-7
TGTGCCAGCAGCTTCACCGCAGCGACCCTCTCCTACGAGCAGTACTTC
CASSFTAATLSYEQYF
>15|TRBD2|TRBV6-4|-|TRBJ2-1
TGTGCCAGCAGTAAGACTAGCGGGTCTTACAATGAGCAGTTCTTC
CASSKTSGSYNEQFF
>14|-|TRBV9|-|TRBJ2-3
TGTGCCAGCAGCGTAGCAGGGGACCTTAATACGCAGTATTTT
CASSVAGDLNTQYF
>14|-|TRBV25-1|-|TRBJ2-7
TGTGCCAGCGCCCCCCTCGGCAGGGACTACGAGCAGTACTTC
CASAPLGRDYEQYF